This T cell receptor (beta chain) came from a study of T cells in Graves' hyperthyroidism and ophthalmopathy. After removal of 7 bases from V and 5 bases from J, the junction contained 10 bases not matched to a gene. This CDR3 comprises 15 residues. This clonotype was picked up many times. Amplified regions were TCR beta CDR3 sequences from RNA transcripts. A set of HTBI primers served as the primers for a first-round RT-PCR of the TCR CDR3. One entry per CDR3 protein, called by TCRdb with MiXCR from the multiplex PCR reads. The sample includes 460,000 or so distinct CDR3 sequences, 13% to 15% of them seen just once.

The rearrangement links TRBV12-3 or TRBV12-4 to TRBJ2-3; 9 nucleotides line up with TRBD2. The sequence derives from a woman between 18 and 30 years old with Graves' hyperthyroidism. Material for sequencing was blood. The CDR3 protein is CASTVAGDTRDTQYF. In DNA, the CDR3 is TGTGCCAGCACCGTAGCGGGAGATACGAGAGATACGCAGTATTTT.